This T cell receptor (beta chain) derives from a study of T cell responses to AZD1222 COVID-19 vaccine (dated by TCRdb to 2020 to 2023). With regard to the full study: Because spike-specific TCR depth and breadth did not differ between the two schedules, AZD1222 recipients who got a second dose at roughly 4 weeks were pooled with those who got a second dose at roughly 12 weeks. Trial participants were enrolled by age into subgroups of 18-55, 56-69 and 70-plus years, and 148, 28 and 57 TCR-sequenced participants, respectively, were included in these subgroups. A total of approximately 230 trial participants underwent TCR sequencing, of whom about 200 received two doses of AZD1222 and approximately 25 received two doses of the MenACWY control vaccine. The study at large found these results: Conclusions about previously exposed vaccinees were limited because only six AZD1222 recipients were SARS-CoV-2 seropositive at baseline. Because no day 14 peak-response samples were available, repertoires were characterized only after the peak T cell response. Nearly half of unique spike-specific TCRs reportedly recognized epitopes outside regions mutated in the B.1.351 and B.1.1.7 variants. In the small 56-69-year group, the increase in depth fell short of significance, most likely because of low power. A significant rise in spike-specific TCR breadth and depth was observed after two AZD1222 doses relative to day 0 and relative to MenACWY recipients. CD4 TCRs associated with the vaccine covered the entire spike protein, and the dominant responses were in regions 160-218 and 743-854. Participants were mostly white British, with more females than males. The authors suggested clonal diversity may have been underestimated.

Details on this clone: There is no known antigen for this receptor. No base qualities exist here, and no much larger clone lies one base off it.

This specimen's time point label, per the study, means: baseline before first vaccination. The vaccinee samples were drawn from two UK trials, COV001 and COV002, one of which was a single-blind randomized controlled phase 2/3 trial testing AZD1222 (ChAdOx1 nCoV-19) in healthy adults. Trial participant PBMC samples were collected at day 0 and day 28 after the second dose for TCRbeta chain sequencing. The V end gives up 4 bases and the J end 2 bases, leaving 15 bases in the junction not matched to a gene. CDR1 and CDR2 (SGHNT, YYREEE) derive from the germline V gene (reference sequence). There are 17 amino acids in the CDR3, from cysteine to phenylalanine inclusive. This entry keeps only the CDR3 DNA: 51 bases, framed from base 1. The CDR3 regions of human TCRbeta chains were subjected to immunosequencing. In the paper's pipeline: Repertoire TCRs were matched against a reference library of SARS-CoV-2-specific TCRs generated with the MIRA antigen-specificity platform. Breadth meant the fraction of unique TCRs that were SARS-CoV-2-associated, whereas depth meant the fraction of total T cells that were SARS-CoV-2-associated. Using the MIRA data, each spike-specific TCR was mapped to the spike region that the TCR reacts to and placed in a CD4 or CD8 class. Log10-transformed breadth and depth values were compared by one-way ANOVA with Sidak's multiple comparisons tests. In TCRdb, the immuneACCESS table is reduced to in-frame sequences with V and J assigned. These tables do not hold every clone; where another copy was compared, an unresolved V gene accounts for under half, and the others remain unexplained. The V and J calls and clone size come from that table; D and trimming were worked out from the DNA. This sample gives 90,000 to 150,000 clones in total; over 85% of them show up just once. Of the sample, around 8% is held by the ten largest clones.

The TCR sequence derives from an adult in good health. The receptor chain draws on TRBV5-4 and TRBJ2-7, and 7 junctional nucleotides match TRBD2. The sequencing here drew on peripheral blood, taken on day 0 of AZD1222 vaccination. The CDR3 region: CASSPGGSGTGAYEQYF. The DNA sequence is as follows: TGTGCCAGCAGCCCGGGGGGATCCGGGACTGGAGCCTACGAGCAGTACTTC.